This T cell receptor (beta chain) emerged from a study of cytotoxic CD8 clonotypes in ibrutinib-treated CLL. Turning to the study itself: Investigators collected response samples after a median around 12 months of treatment, range 6 to 36.

Assay used: immunoSEQ multiplex PCR; TCRdb lists only in-frame clones, some missing. The sample lists around 150,000 clones; around nine tenths were seen once. The length of the CDR3 is 16 residues. V was clipped by 3 bases and J by 3 bases; unmatched bases: 4. The germline V gene encodes CDR1 SGHTS and CDR2 YDEGEE. This specimen consisted of PBMCs, obtained at disease progression, from a patient treated with ibrutinib. This clonotype was obtained from a human donor with chronic lymphocytic leukemia. V gene TRBV5-8 combines with J gene TRBJ2-1; the match to TRBD2 covers 12 bases. The CDR3 DNA follows: TGTGCCAGCAGCTCCGGACTAGCGGGAAACTACAATGAGCAGTTCTTC. Translation: CASSSGLAGNYNEQFF.